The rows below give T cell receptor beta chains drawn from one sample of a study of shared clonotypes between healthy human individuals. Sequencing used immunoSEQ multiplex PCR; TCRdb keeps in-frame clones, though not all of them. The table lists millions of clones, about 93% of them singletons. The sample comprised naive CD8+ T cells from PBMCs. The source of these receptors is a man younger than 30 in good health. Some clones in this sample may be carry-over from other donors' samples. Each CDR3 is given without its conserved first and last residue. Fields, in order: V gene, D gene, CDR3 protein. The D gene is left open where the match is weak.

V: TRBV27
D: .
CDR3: ASSPRLGEQY

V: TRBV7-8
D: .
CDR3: ASSLGSLRGYT

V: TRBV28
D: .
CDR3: ASSKVLAKNIQY

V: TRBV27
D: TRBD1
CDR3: ASIPRDRGTEAF

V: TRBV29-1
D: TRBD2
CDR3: SVPHPSGSKF

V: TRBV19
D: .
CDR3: ASSIFSSARGTEAF

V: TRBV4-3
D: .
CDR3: ASSPRSRDNEQF

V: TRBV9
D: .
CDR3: ASSSPRGQQETQY

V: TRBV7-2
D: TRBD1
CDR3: ASSWGTGSYEQY

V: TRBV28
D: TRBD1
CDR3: ASSNPTGVHTEAF

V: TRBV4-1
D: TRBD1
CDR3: ASSRTGDEKLF

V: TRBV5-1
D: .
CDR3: ASSPAGSIEGVREQY

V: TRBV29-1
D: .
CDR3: SVADSSSRDEQY

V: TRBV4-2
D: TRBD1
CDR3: ASSQDAGQGREKLF

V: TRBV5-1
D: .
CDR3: ASSLASPTAKNIQY

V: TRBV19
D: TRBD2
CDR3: ATAPRVAGWVEQF

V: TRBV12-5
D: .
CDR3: ASGRGMQETQY

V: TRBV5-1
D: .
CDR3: ASSFMGVAQETQY

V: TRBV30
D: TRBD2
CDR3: AWSVQREGPETQY

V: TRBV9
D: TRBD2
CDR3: ASSPSLTSGDTGELF

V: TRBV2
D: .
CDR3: ASSERERVTPLYEQY

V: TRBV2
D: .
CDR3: ASTPSGGVFSYEQY

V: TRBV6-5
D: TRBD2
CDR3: ASSQTSGSHNEQF

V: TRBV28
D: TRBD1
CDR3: ASSAGQGSYEQY

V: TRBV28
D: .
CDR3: ASSLDSRGGYT

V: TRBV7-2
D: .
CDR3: ASSLVGGGSSYNEQF

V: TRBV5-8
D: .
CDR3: ASSTPGTQY

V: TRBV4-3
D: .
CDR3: ASSQRTGNDYEQY

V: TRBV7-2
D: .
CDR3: ASSPRSFNTGELF

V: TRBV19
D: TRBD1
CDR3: ASSSGTGGFAFTYEQY

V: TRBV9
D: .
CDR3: ASSVRDEQF

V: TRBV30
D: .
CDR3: AWTLGVSYEQY

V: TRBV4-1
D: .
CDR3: ASSPLFEGASTEY

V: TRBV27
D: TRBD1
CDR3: ASRPLRDSNYGYT

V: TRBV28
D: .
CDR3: ASTFGNPNTEAF

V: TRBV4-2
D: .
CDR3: ASSQDLEGGGYEQY

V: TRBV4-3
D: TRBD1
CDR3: ASSQEDRGLQETQY

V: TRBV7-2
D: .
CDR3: ASSFSGEGNQPQH

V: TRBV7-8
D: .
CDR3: ASSQGGEGYEQY

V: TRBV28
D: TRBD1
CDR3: ASSLAGGAF

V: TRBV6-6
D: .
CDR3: ASRGRENSNQPQH

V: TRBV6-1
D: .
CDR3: ASSPGDGDNQPQH

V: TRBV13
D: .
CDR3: ASSPLRGGRSYGYT

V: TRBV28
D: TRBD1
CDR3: ASSLGQGRNYGYT

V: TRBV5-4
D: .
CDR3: ASSLGGGNSEKLF

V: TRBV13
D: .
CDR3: ASSLGLRGANVLT

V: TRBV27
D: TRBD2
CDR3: ASSLSEGLAGFYEQY

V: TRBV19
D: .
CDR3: ASSIAPSANYEQY

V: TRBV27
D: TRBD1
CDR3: ASSDQGAIDQPQH

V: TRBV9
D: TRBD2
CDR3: ASSATSGYNEQF

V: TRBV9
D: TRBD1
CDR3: ASSGQGSYEQY

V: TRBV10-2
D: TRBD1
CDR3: ASLDREIGTQY

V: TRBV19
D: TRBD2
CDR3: ASSFQREEAGELF

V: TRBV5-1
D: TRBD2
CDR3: ASSQRGNTGELF

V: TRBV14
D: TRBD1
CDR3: ASSEALGTGLSGTEAF

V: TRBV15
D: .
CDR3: ATSRDYSATNEKLF

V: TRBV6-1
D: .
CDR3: ASISGTLTYEQY

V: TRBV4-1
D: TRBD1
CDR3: ASSQDRGDREVRSYNEQF

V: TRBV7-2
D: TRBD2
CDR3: ASSLTAGDQETQY

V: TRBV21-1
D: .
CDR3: ASSKDRGAGNTGELF